A single sample is the source of the 20 T cell receptor beta chains below, sequenced in a study of control samples from healthy donors and cancer patients (TCRdb year 2020). The method was the immunoSEQ multiplex PCR assay. Held by TCRdb, this immuneACCESS table contains in-frame sequences only and omits some clones. Under half of the omission traces to an unresolved V gene where checked; the cause of the rest is unknown. Present in this sample are fewer than 150,000 clones, 90% of which were seen just once. The ten largest make up 2.5% of the sample. The sequenced sample was blood. These receptors were taken from a man aged 18 to 30 in good health.

This rearrangement joins TRBV5-1 to TRBJ2-1, with 8 bases aligning to TRBD2. J gave up 8 bases and V 4 bases, and 8 bases lay outside the gene matches. This CDR3 has 14 residues. Germline V lookup: CDR1 SGHRS, CDR2 YFSETQ. CDR3 nucleotide sequence: TGCGCCAGCAGCGCGGGGGGCCAGGGGTATGAGCAGTTCTTC. Its translation: CASSAGGQGYEQFF.

The gene calls are TRBV5-6 and TRBJ1-5, with 7 positions matching TRBD1. V lost 4 bases to trimming and J lost 0 bases; unmatched junction nucleotides: 4. This CDR3 spans 15 amino acids. CDR1 and CDR2 (germline): SGHDT, YYEEEE. CDR3 region: CASSQGQYSNQPQHF. In DNA, the CDR3 is TGTGCCAGCAGCCAGGGACAGTATAGCAATCAGCCCCAGCATTTT. Full variable domain (missing parts from reference TRBV5-6 and TRBJ1-5): DAGVTQSPTHLIKTRGQQVTLRCSPKSGHDTVSWYQQALGQGPQFIFQYYEEEERQRGNFPDRFSGHQFPNYSSELNVNALLLGDSALYLCASSQGQYSNQPQHFGDGTRLSIL.

V is TRBV5-1 and J is TRBJ1-1; TRBD1 might be the D (5 bases). The CDR3 contains 14 residues. Trimming took 4 bases from V and 6 from J, leaving 16 bases between them. In germline, CDR1 is SGHRS, CDR2 YFSETQ. For the CDR3, the DNA is TGCGCCAGCAGCACCGGGGCTAACAACGCTGAAGCTTTCTTT. This codes for CASSTGANNAEAFF.

This chain uses TRBV9 with TRBJ2-1, with 7 bases identical to TRBD2. The J segment lost 4 bases and the V segment lost 3 bases, leaving 10 bases of the junction unmatched. The CDR3 is made up of 16 amino acids. Germline assignment: CDR1 SGDLS and CDR2 YYNGEE. DNA of the CDR3: TGTGCCAGCAGCGCTAGCGGCTACATAATTTACAATGAGCAGTTCTTC. It codes for CASSASGYIIYNEQFF.

CDR3 bases: TGTGCCAGCAGCTTAGGGTCGGGGAGCTACACCTTC. Amino acids: CASSLGSGSYTF. The chain employs TRBV7-8 and TRBJ1-2; D gene unclear. Trimming left V 1 base short and J 9 bases short, with 9 bases between. Germline V gives CDR1 SGHVS, CDR2 FQNEAQ. The CDR3 has 12 residues. Looking up the rest from reference TRBV7-8 and TRBJ1-2 gives the full variable domain: GAGVSQSPRYKVAKRGQDVALRCDPISGHVSLFWYQQALGQGPEFLTYFQNEAQLDKSGLPSDRFFAERPEGSVSTLKIQRTQQEDSAVYLCASSLGSGSYTFGSGTRLTVV.

The chain links TRBV5-1 to TRBJ2-5, with 9 bases lining up with TRBD1. Trimming took 4 bases from V and 5 from J; bases not matched to a gene: 12. The CDR3 is 16 amino acids. CDR1 SGHRS and CDR2 YFSETQ come from the germline V gene. Here the CDR3 reads CASSDVPQGAGETQYF. The CDR3 DNA sequence: TGCGCCAGCAGCGACGTCCCACAGGGGGCCGGCGAGACCCAGTACTTC.

This chain links TRBV6-5 with TRBJ2-7, with 7 nucleotides matching TRBD1. Germline CDR1 MNHEY, CDR2 SVGAGI. The ends lost 2 bases at V and 0 bases at J; junction bases unmatched: 1. The CDR3 contains 14 residues. The CDR3 DNA follows: TGTGCCAGCAGTTACGGGGACAGCTCCTACGAGCAGTACGTC. This translates into CASSYGDSSYEQYV.

Regarding this clone: Other nucleotide sequences in the sample specify the same CDR3. J is TRBJ1-3 and V is TRBV25-1; D possibly corresponds to TRBD1 (5 bases). In germline, CDR1 is MGHDK, CDR2 SYGVNS. The CDR3 loop spans 15 amino acids. V was cut by 3 bases and J by 0 bases, with 9 bases left in between. Written as DNA, the CDR3 is TGTGCCAGCAGTGATGCAGGGAGCTCTGGAAACACCATATATTTT. Translating gives CASSDAGSSGNTIYF.

This chain links TRBV6-5 with TRBJ1-2, with 10 bases aligning to TRBD1. Trimming at V came to 6 bases and at J to 5 bases, leaving 9 bases not matched to a gene. This CDR3 comprises 15 residues. The germline V gene encodes CDR1 MNHEY and CDR2 SVGAGI. CDR3 in amino acids: CASRRLGTGEYGYTF. CDR3 bases: TGTGCCAGCAGACGGTTAGGGACAGGGGAATATGGCTACACCTTC.

The rearrangement joins TRBV7-2 to TRBJ2-1; D gene ambiguous. The CDR3 is 13 residues long. The germline V gene has CDR1 SGHTA and CDR2 FQGNSA. The germline V and J ends were trimmed by 5 bases and 7 bases, with 12 bases remaining between them. The CDR3 sequence: CASSHERRNEQFF. CDR3 DNA sequence: TGTGCCAGCAGCCATGAACGGAGAAATGAGCAGTTCTTC.

The V and J genes are TRBV27 and TRBJ2-1, with D possibly matching TRBD2 (6 bases). The V gene's germline CDR1 is MNHEY and CDR2 SMNVEV (reference sequence). The germline V and J ends were trimmed by 6 bases and 3 bases, with 12 bases remaining between them. This CDR3 contains 14 residues. The DNA for the CDR3 is TGTGCCAGCAGCCCTCCGGGACTCTACAATGAGCAGTTCTTC. It yields the protein CASSPPGLYNEQFF.

V gene TRBV28 combines with J gene TRBJ1-5; 7 bases are shared with TRBD1. V dropped 6 bases and J dropped 3; count of bases not matched to a gene: 5. CDR1 is MDHEN, CDR2 SYDVKM, per germline. This CDR3 is built from 14 residues. The CDR3 sequence is CASRGDSPNQPQHF. As DNA, the CDR3 is TGTGCCAGCAGAGGGGACAGCCCCAATCAGCCCCAGCATTTT.

The sample holds one count of this clone. The chain has TRBV27 and TRBJ1-5, with a possible D match to TRBD1 (5 bases). The CDR3 sequence is 14 residues long. Germline lookup yields CDR1 MNHEY and CDR2 SMNVEV (reference sequence). V gave up 3 bases and J gave up 3 bases, with 9 bases separating them. The CDR3 coding sequence is TGTGCCAGCAGTTTGTCACAGGTCAATCAGCCCCAGCATTTT. Protein sequence: CASSLSQVNQPQHF.

This sequence joins TRBV27 and TRBJ1-1, with 8 bases that match TRBD1. The CDR3 sequence is 13 residues long. V trimming: 5 bases; J trimming: 6 bases; junction bases outside the gene matches: 5. Per germline, CDR1 MNHEY and CDR2 SMNVEV (reference sequence). Here the CDR3 reads CASSHRDRSEAFF. As DNA, the CDR3 is TGTGCCAGCAGTCACCGGGACAGGTCTGAAGCTTTCTTT.

The chain recombines TRBV29-1 with TRBJ2-3, with 10 bases matching TRBD1. With 5 bases clipped from V and 2 bases from J, the junction kept 4 bases outside the gene matches. The length of the CDR3 is 14 residues. The germline V gene has CDR1 SQVTM and CDR2 ANQGSEA. The chain's CDR3 is CSVPGQGNTDTQYF. CDR3 nucleotide sequence: TGCAGCGTTCCGGGACAGGGGAACACAGATACGCAGTATTTT.

The V call is TRBV11-2, the J call TRBJ2-1; 16 bases are shared with TRBD2. The CDR3 extends over 18 amino acids. With V trimmed by 5 bases and J by 4 bases, 8 bases remained unmatched. Germline loops: CDR1 SGHAT, CDR2 FQNNGV. CDR3 in DNA: TGTGCCAGCAGCATCGGGACTAGCGGGAGGGCTAGGTACAATGAGCAGTTCTTC. Protein sequence: CASSIGTSGRARYNEQFF.

The gene calls are TRBV28 and TRBJ2-3; 10 nucleotides agree with TRBD1. This CDR3 has 16 amino acids. The J segment lost 1 base and the V segment lost 2 bases, leaving 3 bases of the junction unmatched. CDR1 and CDR2 (germline): MDHEN, SYDVKM. DNA of the CDR3: TGTGCCAGCAGTTTACCCGGGACAGGGGGCACAGATACGCAGTATTTT. Its translation: CASSLPGTGGTDTQYF.

As for this clone: The sample holds other DNA sequences that translate to the same CDR3. The rearrangement joins TRBV6-5 to TRBJ1-1; possibly TRBD1 for D (6 bases). The CDR3 totals 13 residues. Deletions cut 2 bases from V and 4 bases from J, with 8 bases between. The germline CDR1 and CDR2 sequences are MNHEY and SVGAGI. The chain's CDR3 is CASSYVGGTEAFF. CDR3 sequence (DNA): TGTGCCAGCAGTTACGTAGGGGGCACTGAAGCTTTCTTT.

This chain joins TRBV12-3 or TRBV12-4 and TRBJ2-5; unclear D gene. This CDR3 is 12 amino acids long. V gave up 3 bases and J gave up 3 bases, with 5 bases separating them. CDR3 coding DNA: TGTGCCAGCAGTTTGGTTGAAGAGACCCAGTACTTC. The encoded protein is CASSLVEETQYF.

This clone showed up just once. This rearrangement joins TRBV28 to TRBJ2-3; tentatively, D is TRBD1 (5 bases). This CDR3 spans 14 amino acids. Germline V lookup: CDR1 MDHEN, CDR2 SYDVKM. V gave up 5 bases and J gave up 0 bases, with 9 bases separating them. CDR3 amino acids: CASSRRASTDTQYF. CDR3 nucleotides: TGTGCCAGCAGTCGCAGGGCTAGCACAGATACGCAGTATTTT.